This TCR beta chain was identified during a study of cytomegalovirus exposure and HLA in healthy donors. Study outcomes and limitations: The classifier reportedly diagnosed cytomegalovirus status with high specificity and sensitivity.

With 60 Vbeta and 13 Jbeta primers, the PCR was carried out. Original processing methods: In a later analysis, of tens of millions of unique beta chains, 9 million to 11 million appeared in at least two donors. Repertoires were generated with immunoSEQ multiplex PCR, while TCRdb's copy carries only in-frame clones and drops some. The DNA was the basis for D and trimming; V, J and clone size are from that table. The table records more than 100,000 clones, around 67% of them present only once. CDR1 and CDR2 (germline): SGHAT, FQNNGV. The CDR3 runs 13 residues. V shed 11 bases and J shed 7 bases, with 19 bases lying between them. Comments on this clone: The antigen is not known.

What was sequenced was PBMCs. The source is a woman between 40 and 55 years old in good health and CMV-seronegative. This rearrangement joins TRBV11-2 to TRBJ2-3; tentative D call: TRBD2 (7 bases). DNA for the CDR3: TGTGCCGGAGGGGGGGCTGCTAGCCATACGCAGTATTTT. Translating gives CAGGGAASHTQYF.